The rows below give T cell receptor beta chains drawn from one sample of a study of blood T cell repertoires in COVID-19. TCRdb's copy holds only in-frame clones and misses some; the assay was immunoSEQ multiplex PCR. This repertoire shows about 68,000 clones, 70% to 90% found once; its top ten account for around 3.6%. The sample comprised peripheral blood. Source of these receptors: a woman aged 45-59 years with COVID-19, enrolled during active disease. Each CDR3 is given with its conserved first and last residue. The D gene is left open where the match is weak. Only some rows state a clone size, as once, few, many or a class for expanded clones.

cdr3_nt: TGTGCCAGCAGCGTAGGGAACAGGGAGAACACTGAAGCTTTCTTT
cdr3_aa: CASSVGNRENTEAFF
clone_size: NA
d_call: NA
v_call: TRBV9
j_call: TRBJ1-1

cdr3_nt: TGTGCCAGCAGTTTTAGCGGGAGGGCCCACTTCTTC
cdr3_aa: CASSFSGRAHFF
clone_size: few
d_call: TRBD2
v_call: TRBV6-5
j_call: TRBJ2-1

cdr3_nt: TGTGCCAGCAGTGACCCGACAGACTACAATGAGCAGTTCTTC
cdr3_aa: CASSDPTDYNEQFF
clone_size: NA
d_call: NA
v_call: TRBV2
j_call: TRBJ2-1

cdr3_nt: TGTGCCAGCACCCAGGATGGGGGCCATAACGAAAAACTGTTTTTT
cdr3_aa: CASTQDGGHNEKLFF
clone_size: NA
d_call: NA
v_call: TRBV3-1/TRBV3-2
j_call: TRBJ1-4

cdr3_nt: TGTGCCGCCCGGTGGAGCTCCTATAATTCACCCCTCCACTTT
cdr3_aa: CAARWSSYNSPLHF
clone_size: NA
d_call: NA
v_call: TRBV12-2
j_call: TRBJ1-6

cdr3_nt: TGTGCCAGCACCTACGGGGGGAACATCCACGAGCAGTACTTC
cdr3_aa: CASTYGGNIHEQYF
clone_size: once
d_call: TRBD2
v_call: TRBV6-5
j_call: TRBJ2-7

cdr3_nt: TGTGCCAGCACCCCGAGGGACAGGGTTCGAGTATTGACGAATCAGCCCCAGCATTTT
cdr3_aa: CASTPRDRVRVLTNQPQHF
clone_size: NA
d_call: TRBD1
v_call: TRBV28
j_call: TRBJ1-5

cdr3_nt: TGTGCCAGCAGCCCACCGACAGGGGGAGGCACTGAAGCTTTCTTT
cdr3_aa: CASSPPTGGGTEAFF
clone_size: NA
d_call: TRBD1
v_call: TRBV7-9
j_call: TRBJ1-1

cdr3_nt: TGTGCCAGCAGCTTATGGTTCGTAGACACGAACACCGGGGAGCTGTTTTTT
cdr3_aa: CASSLWFVDTNTGELFF
clone_size: NA
d_call: NA
v_call: TRBV7-9
j_call: TRBJ2-2

cdr3_nt: TGTGCCTGGGGACAGGGGGAACAGCCCCAGCATTTT
cdr3_aa: CAWGQGEQPQHF
clone_size: few
d_call: TRBD1
v_call: TRBV30
j_call: TRBJ1-5

cdr3_nt: TGTGCCGCAGCGGGAGGCCCACCCTACGAGCAGTACTTC
cdr3_aa: CAAAGGPPYEQYF
clone_size: NA
d_call: TRBD2
v_call: TRBV30
j_call: TRBJ2-7

cdr3_nt: TGTGCCAGCAGTAGACCGGACAGGGCAGTAAACATTCAGTACTTC
cdr3_aa: CASSRPDRAVNIQYF
clone_size: once
d_call: TRBD1
v_call: TRBV6-5
j_call: TRBJ2-4

cdr3_nt: TGTGCCAGCAGTGAAGAACAGGGCCCGAATCAGCCCCAGCATTTT
cdr3_aa: CASSEEQGPNQPQHF
clone_size: once
d_call: NA
v_call: TRBV6-1
j_call: TRBJ1-5

cdr3_nt: TGTGCCATAACCCCTTCAGGGCTCGCAGGGAGCAATCAGCCCCAGCATTTT
cdr3_aa: CAITPSGLAGSNQPQHF
clone_size: NA
d_call: NA
v_call: TRBV24-1
j_call: TRBJ1-5

cdr3_nt: TGTGCCAGTATAGGAGGGACAGCATACAATGAGCAGTTCTTC
cdr3_aa: CASIGGTAYNEQFF
clone_size: NA
d_call: NA
v_call: TRBV19
j_call: TRBJ2-1

cdr3_nt: TGTGCCTGGAGCGACAGGGCCTCCGGGGAGCTGTTTTTT
cdr3_aa: CAWSDRASGELFF
clone_size: NA
d_call: TRBD1
v_call: TRBV30
j_call: TRBJ2-2

cdr3_nt: TGTGCCAGCAGCGTAGCTCAGGGCAGGGGACGGAATGAGCAGTTCTTC
cdr3_aa: CASSVAQGRGRNEQFF
clone_size: NA
d_call: NA
v_call: TRBV9
j_call: TRBJ2-1

cdr3_nt: TGTGCCAGCGGGGTAGCGGCTGGGGAGCAGTTCTTC
cdr3_aa: CASGVAAGEQFF
clone_size: NA
d_call: NA
v_call: TRBV7-9
j_call: TRBJ2-1

cdr3_nt: TGTGCCAGCAGGCCCGACAGGGGAATCGCACCCCTCCACTTT
cdr3_aa: CASRPDRGIAPLHF
clone_size: NA
d_call: TRBD1
v_call: TRBV6-5
j_call: TRBJ1-6

cdr3_nt: TGTGCCAGCTCACTGGGGCCTAGCGGAGGCCTCTACGAGCAGTACTTC
cdr3_aa: CASSLGPSGGLYEQYF
clone_size: NA
d_call: TRBD2
v_call: TRBV18
j_call: TRBJ2-7

cdr3_nt: TGTGCCAGCAGCGCCAGGGTCCTCACCTACGAGCAGTACTTC
cdr3_aa: CASSARVLTYEQYF
clone_size: NA
d_call: NA
v_call: TRBV7-2
j_call: TRBJ2-7

cdr3_nt: TGCAGCGTTGCAGGGTTGGATGGCTACACCTTC
cdr3_aa: CSVAGLDGYTF
clone_size: NA
d_call: NA
v_call: TRBV29-1
j_call: TRBJ1-2

cdr3_nt: TGTGCCAGCAGCGAACAGGGTTTAGACTACGAGCAGTACTTC
cdr3_aa: CASSEQGLDYEQYF
clone_size: NA
d_call: NA
v_call: TRBV7-9
j_call: TRBJ2-7

cdr3_nt: TGTGCCAGCAGCCAAACCGCAGGGGGACAGGGGGATCAGCCCCAGCATTTT
cdr3_aa: CASSQTAGGQGDQPQHF
clone_size: NA
d_call: TRBD1
v_call: TRBV4-2
j_call: TRBJ1-5

cdr3_nt: TGCGCCAGCAGCCAAGCTGGAGGGTCGGATAATGAAAAACTGTTTTTT
cdr3_aa: CASSQAGGSDNEKLFF
clone_size: NA
d_call: NA
v_call: TRBV4-1
j_call: TRBJ1-4

cdr3_nt: TGTGCCAGCAGCTTAGGCAAAAATGGACTAGCGGGAGCCAGAGGGGAGACCCAGTACTTC
cdr3_aa: CASSLGKNGLAGARGETQYF
clone_size: NA
d_call: TRBD2
v_call: TRBV13
j_call: TRBJ2-5

cdr3_nt: TGTGCCATCGGGACACGAAGCTCCTACGAGCAGTACTTC
cdr3_aa: CAIGTRSSYEQYF
clone_size: NA
d_call: NA
v_call: TRBV10-3
j_call: TRBJ2-7

cdr3_nt: TGCGCCAGCAGCACGACAGGGAGGAACTCCTACAATGAGCAGTTCTTC
cdr3_aa: CASSTTGRNSYNEQFF
clone_size: NA
d_call: NA
v_call: TRBV5-1
j_call: TRBJ2-1

cdr3_nt: TGTGCCAGCAGCCCGACAGCCATAATCTCTGGAAACACCATATATTTT
cdr3_aa: CASSPTAIISGNTIYF
clone_size: once
d_call: NA
v_call: TRBV6-6
j_call: TRBJ1-3

cdr3_nt: TGTGCCAGCAGTGCCACAGGGACCGAGCAGTACTTC
cdr3_aa: CASSATGTEQYF
clone_size: few
d_call: NA
v_call: TRBV2
j_call: TRBJ2-7

cdr3_nt: TGTGCCTGGAGTGTACCTAGAGGGAGTGCAGAGACCCAGTACTTC
cdr3_aa: CAWSVPRGSAETQYF
clone_size: NA
d_call: NA
v_call: TRBV30
j_call: TRBJ2-5

cdr3_nt: TGTGCCAGCAGCGTAGTCTCGGGATTAGGCCCCCGGGGTAATGAGCAGTTCTTC
cdr3_aa: CASSVVSGLGPRGNEQFF
clone_size: NA
d_call: NA
v_call: TRBV9
j_call: TRBJ2-1

cdr3_nt: TGTGCCAGCAGTCCCGGGACTAGCGGCACAGATACGCAGTATTTT
cdr3_aa: CASSPGTSGTDTQYF
clone_size: NA
d_call: TRBD2
v_call: TRBV6-2/TRBV6-3
j_call: TRBJ2-3

cdr3_nt: TGTGCCAGCATGCGGCCCAGCTCCTACGAGCAGTACTTC
cdr3_aa: CASMRPSSYEQYF
clone_size: NA
d_call: NA
v_call: TRBV28
j_call: TRBJ2-7

cdr3_nt: TGCGCCAGCAGCTCGGGGACTAGCGGGAGGTTAAGTTCGGGCGAGCAGTACTTC
cdr3_aa: CASSSGTSGRLSSGEQYF
clone_size: NA
d_call: TRBD2
v_call: TRBV5-1
j_call: TRBJ2-7

cdr3_nt: TGTGCCAGCATTGCCGGGACTAGCGGGAGCTACGAGCAGTACTTC
cdr3_aa: CASIAGTSGSYEQYF
clone_size: NA
d_call: TRBD2
v_call: TRBV28
j_call: TRBJ2-7

cdr3_nt: TGTGCCAGCAGCTTAGGAAGGGGAGGGGAGACCCAGTACTTC
cdr3_aa: CASSLGRGGETQYF
clone_size: NA
d_call: TRBD2
v_call: TRBV7-9
j_call: TRBJ2-5

cdr3_nt: TGTGCCAGTACCCAGGGAAAGCCGGAAAAACTGTTTTTT
cdr3_aa: CASTQGKPEKLFF
clone_size: NA
d_call: NA
v_call: TRBV19
j_call: TRBJ1-4

cdr3_nt: TGTGCCAGCAGCTCGTACTATAATTCACCCCTCCACTTT
cdr3_aa: CASSSYYNSPLHF
clone_size: NA
d_call: NA
v_call: TRBV5-4
j_call: TRBJ1-6